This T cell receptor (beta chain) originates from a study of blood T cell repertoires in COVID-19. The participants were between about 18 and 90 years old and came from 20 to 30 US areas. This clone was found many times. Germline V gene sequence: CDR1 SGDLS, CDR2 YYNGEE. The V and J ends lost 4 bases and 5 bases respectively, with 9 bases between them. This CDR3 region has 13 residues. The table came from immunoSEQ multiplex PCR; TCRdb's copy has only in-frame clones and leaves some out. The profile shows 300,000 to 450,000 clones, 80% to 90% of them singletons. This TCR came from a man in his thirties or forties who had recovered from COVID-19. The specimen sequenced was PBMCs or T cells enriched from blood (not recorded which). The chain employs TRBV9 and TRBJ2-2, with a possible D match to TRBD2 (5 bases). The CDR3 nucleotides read TGTGCCAGCAGCCCGAGGGTAACCGGGGAGCTGTTTTTT. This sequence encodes CASSPRVTGELFF.